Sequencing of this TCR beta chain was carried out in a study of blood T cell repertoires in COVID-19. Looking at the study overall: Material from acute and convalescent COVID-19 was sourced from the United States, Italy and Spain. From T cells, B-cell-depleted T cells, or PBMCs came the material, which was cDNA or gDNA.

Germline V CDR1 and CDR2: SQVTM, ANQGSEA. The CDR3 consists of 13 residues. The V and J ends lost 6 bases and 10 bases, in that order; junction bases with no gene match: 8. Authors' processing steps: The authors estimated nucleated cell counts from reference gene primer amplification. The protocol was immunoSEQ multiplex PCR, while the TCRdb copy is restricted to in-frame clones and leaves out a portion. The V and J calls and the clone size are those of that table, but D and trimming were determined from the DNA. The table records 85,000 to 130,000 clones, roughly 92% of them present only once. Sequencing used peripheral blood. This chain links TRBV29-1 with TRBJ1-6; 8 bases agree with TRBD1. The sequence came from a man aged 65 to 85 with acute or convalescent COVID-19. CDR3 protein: CSVGQGRDSPLHF. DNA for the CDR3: TGCAGCGTCGGACAGGGAAGGGACTCACCCCTCCACTTT.